The clone carrying this T cell receptor beta chain has a count of ten or more. This entry comes from a study of T-cell memory formation after mild COVID-19. V lost 3 bases and J lost 1, with 16 bases in between. Germline V lookup: CDR1 SGHTA, CDR2 FQGNSA. There are 17 residues in the CDR3. A single record per CDR3 protein comes from TCRdb applying MiXCR to the 5' RACE reads. Seen here are roughly 49,000 distinct CDR3 sequences, roughly a quarter observed once, and the top ten hold about 39%. The chain recombines TRBV7-2 with TRBJ1-5, with a weak D call TRBD1 (6 bases). The clonotype comes from a man between 18 and 35 years old who had mild COVID-19 (a few samples of this study predate the infection). Cell type and time point are not known. Sequencing input: PBMCs or a T cell subset sorted from them (not recorded which). The CDR3 nucleotides are TGTGCCAGCAGCTTGTGGCACTCGGGACAAAGCAATCAGCCCCAGCATTTT. Its protein is CASSLWHSGQSNQPQHF. The full variable domain, rest sourced from reference TRBV7-2 and TRBJ1-5, is GAGVSQSPSNKVTEKGKDVELRCDPISGHTALYWYRQSLGQGLEFLIYFQGNSAPDKSGLPSDRFSAERTGGSVSTLTIQRTQQEDSAVYLCASSLWHSGQSNQPQHFGDGTRLSIL.